This T cell receptor beta chain was observed in a study of cytomegalovirus exposure and HLA in healthy donors. Study findings and constraints: An analysis was carried out at a later point. It showed that HLA-associated TCR beta chains were more clonally expanded than equally common non-associated chains.

Germline assignment: CDR1 SGHDT and CDR2 YYEEEE. The CDR3 contains 14 residues. V was pared by 2 bases and J by 6 bases, with 6 bases of the junction left unmatched. Notes on this clone: The target antigen is unknown.

PCR was performed using 60 Vbeta and 13 Jbeta primers. Produced via immunoSEQ multiplex PCR; TCRdb's table is partial and in-frame only. The repertoire holds 85,000 to 130,000 clones, with 75% as singletons. The V and J genes are TRBV5-6 and TRBJ2-7; TRBD2 matches 9 bases. The source is a male donor in good health and CMV-seropositive. Sequenced sample: PBMCs. CDR3 residues: CASSFPAGGGEQYF. The CDR3 nucleotides are TGTGCCAGCAGCTTCCCCGCGGGAGGGGGCGAGCAGTACTTC.